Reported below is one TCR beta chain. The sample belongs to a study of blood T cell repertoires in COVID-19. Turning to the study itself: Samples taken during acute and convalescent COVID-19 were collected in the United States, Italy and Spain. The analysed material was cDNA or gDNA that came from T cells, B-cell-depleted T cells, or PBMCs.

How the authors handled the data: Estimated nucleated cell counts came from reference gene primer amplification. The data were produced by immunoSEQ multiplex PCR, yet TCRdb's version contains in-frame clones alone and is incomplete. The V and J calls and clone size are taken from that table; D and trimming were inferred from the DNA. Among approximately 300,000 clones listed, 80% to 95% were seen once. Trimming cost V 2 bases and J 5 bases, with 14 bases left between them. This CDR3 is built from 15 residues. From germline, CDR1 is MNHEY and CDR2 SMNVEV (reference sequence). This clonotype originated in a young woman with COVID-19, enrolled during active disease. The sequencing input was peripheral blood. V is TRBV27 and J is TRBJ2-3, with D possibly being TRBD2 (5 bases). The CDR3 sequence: CASSLIGGRVDTQYF. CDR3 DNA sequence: TGTGCCAGCAGTTTAATAGGAGGTCGTGTAGATACGCAGTATTTT.